Listed below are T cell receptor beta chains from one sample, sequenced in a study of response to subunit inactivated influenza vaccine. A single record per CDR3 protein comes from TCRdb applying MiXCR to the RT-PCR reads. The data contain about 310,000 distinct CDR3 sequences, just over 20% of them singletons. The sequencing here drew on PBMCs from blood, taken less than 22 months after vaccination. The receptors here all came from a man aged 50 to 75 who received an inactivated influenza vaccine. CDR3s include the opening cysteine and the closing phenylalanine or tryptophan. Fields, in order: D gene, CDR3 length, clone size, J gene, V gene, CDR3 DNA, CDR3 protein. The D gene is left open where the match is weak. Only part of the rows carry a size: once, few, many, or a class if the clone is expanded.

D: .; length: 13; size: .; J: TRBJ1-4; V: TRBV4-1; DNA: TGCGCCAGTCAGCGCGGGATTAATGAAAAACTGTTTTTT; CDR3: CASQRGINEKLFF
D: TRBD2; length: 15; size: .; J: TRBJ2-7; V: TRBV11-2; DNA: TGTGCCAGCAGCTTACTGACTAGCGGGACTTCCGAGCAGTACTTC; CDR3: CASSLLTSGTSEQYF
D: TRBD1; length: 12; size: .; J: TRBJ2-1; V: TRBV7-8; DNA: TGTGCCAGCATACGACAGGGGAATGAGCAGTTCTTC; CDR3: CASIRQGNEQFF
D: .; length: 15; size: few; J: TRBJ1-3; V: TRBV5-1; DNA: TGCGCCAGCAGCTTGGCGCCAGTAACTGGAAACACCATATATTTT; CDR3: CASSLAPVTGNTIYF
D: .; length: 16; size: .; J: TRBJ2-1; V: TRBV29-1; DNA: TGCAGCGTTGAAGATCCCGGGAGCCGGTCCTACAATGAGCAGTTCTTC; CDR3: CSVEDPGSRSYNEQFF
D: TRBD1; length: 14; size: .; J: TRBJ1-2; V: TRBV25-1; DNA: TGTGCCAGCAGTCCGGACAGGGAATTCTATGGCTACACCTTC; CDR3: CASSPDREFYGYTF
D: .; length: 14; size: .; J: TRBJ2-3; V: TRBV5-1; DNA: TGCGCCAGCAGCTCCTCTCTCGGCACAGATACGCAGTATTTT; CDR3: CASSSSLGTDTQYF
D: .; length: 14; size: .; J: TRBJ1-1; V: TRBV6-1; DNA: TGTGCCAGCAGCCCTGGGCGGAGGAACACTGAAGCTTTCTTT; CDR3: CASSPGRRNTEAFF
D: TRBD1; length: 17; size: .; J: TRBJ1-1; V: TRBV18; DNA: TGTGCCAGCTCACGAACCGGGACAGGGCAGGGGAACACTGAAGCTTTCTTT; CDR3: CASSRTGTGQGNTEAFF
D: .; length: 12; size: few; J: TRBJ2-5; V: TRBV3-1; DNA: TGTGCCAGCAGCCCCTTCGGGGAGACCCAGTACTTC; CDR3: CASSPFGETQYF
D: TRBD1; length: 14; size: many; J: TRBJ1-1; V: TRBV30; DNA: TGTGCCTGGAGTGCTAATGACAGGGCGACTGAAGCTTTCTTT; CDR3: CAWSANDRATEAFF
D: .; length: 15; size: few; J: TRBJ2-2; V: TRBV28; DNA: TGTGCCAGCAGTTCAACAGAGAGACTCACCGGGGAGCTGTTTTTT; CDR3: CASSSTERLTGELFF
D: .; length: 17; size: .; J: TRBJ2-7; V: TRBV18; DNA: TGTGCCAGCTCACCGGCCCAGGGGCGACTAGGGACCTACGAGCAGTACTTC; CDR3: CASSPAQGRLGTYEQYF
D: TRBD2; length: 15; size: few; J: TRBJ2-1; V: TRBV5-5; DNA: TGTGCCAGCAGCCTGACTAGCGATTCCTACAATGAGCAGTTCTTC; CDR3: CASSLTSDSYNEQFF
D: TRBD2; length: 17; size: .; J: TRBJ2-2; V: TRBV9; DNA: TGTGCCAGCAGCGTTGCGAGCGGGAGGGCCAGGACCGGGGAGCTGTTTTTT; CDR3: CASSVASGRARTGELFF
D: TRBD2; length: 13; size: .; J: TRBJ2-7; V: TRBV10-3; DNA: TGTGCCATCAGGATTAGCGGGAGTAACGAGCAGTACTTC; CDR3: CAIRISGSNEQYF
D: TRBD1; length: 16; size: few; J: TRBJ2-5; V: TRBV15; DNA: TGTGCCACCAGCGCTTACGGACAGGGGGAACAAGAGACCCAGTACTTC; CDR3: CATSAYGQGEQETQYF
D: .; length: 13; size: few; J: TRBJ1-6; V: TRBV20-1; DNA: TGCAGTGCTAGGTGGCAGGATAATTCACCCCTCCACTTT; CDR3: CSARWQDNSPLHF
D: .; length: 15; size: many; J: TRBJ1-6; V: TRBV12-3/TRBV12-4; DNA: TGTGCCAGCAGTCCTTCGGGACCGGGGAATTCACCCCTCCACTTT; CDR3: CASSPSGPGNSPLHF
D: .; length: 14; size: .; J: TRBJ1-2; V: TRBV6-1; DNA: TGTGCCAGCAGTCCACAGGGTCGGGACTATGGCTACACCTTC; CDR3: CASSPQGRDYGYTF
D: .; length: 15; size: few; J: TRBJ2-7; V: TRBV11-2; DNA: TGTGCCAGCAGCTTAGGTCCTATGGCGGCCTACGAGCAGTACTTC; CDR3: CASSLGPMAAYEQYF
D: .; length: 17; size: .; J: TRBJ1-5; V: TRBV4-1; DNA: TGCGCCAGCAGCCAAGATGGGAGGGGGGGCGGCAATCAGCCCCAGCATTTT; CDR3: CASSQDGRGGGNQPQHF
D: .; length: 15; size: few; J: TRBJ2-5; V: TRBV4-3; DNA: TGCGCCAGCAGCCAAGATCCGCACAGCCAAGAGACCCAGTACTTC; CDR3: CASSQDPHSQETQYF
D: TRBD1; length: 14; size: .; J: TRBJ1-2; V: TRBV7-8; DNA: TGTGCCAGCAGCTTAAGTCGGACAGGGAACGGCTACACCTTC; CDR3: CASSLSRTGNGYTF